This record concerns one TCR beta chain sequence. Which antigen it targets is not known. This sample was included in a study of CXCR3-negative and CXCR3-positive naive CD8 T cells (dated by TCRdb to the late 2010s). In the study overall: Approximately 140 million TRB reads were obtained in total, roughly 1.5 +/- 0.3 million reads per library. The diversity and physicochemical repertoire analyses included ten to eleven donors pooled from two independent experiments. For the TRBV-TRBJ cluster analysis, the naive subsets came from a handful of donors, while the memory cells came from 3 donors. Broader findings and caveats from the paper: Naive CXCR3-negative and CXCR3-positive cells from the same donor showed similar TRBV-TRBJ usage, whereas memory cells showed distinct patterns. Because CXCR3 expression was partially decreased after cryopreservation, freshly isolated PBMCs were used for most assays. Comparably high repertoire diversity was found in both naive subsets, whereas much lower repertoire diversity was found in memory CD8+ T cells. Surface CD5, linked to self-reactivity in mice, was comparable between naive subsets; TCR interaction strength was therefore also inferred from TRB CDR3 physicochemical properties. Compared with CXCR3-negative naive cells, CXCR3-positive naive cells had TRB CDR3s with higher hydrophobicity (lower Kidera factor 4), lower energy, and higher strength and volume indices.

Sequenced on a NextSeq 550. The Human TCR Profiling Kit (MiLaboratory) was used to make UMI-labeled 5' RACE TRB cDNA libraries. cDNA synthesis used the entire amount of extracted RNA, and PCR amplification then used the entire amount of cDNA produced. Libraries were prepared in parallel using an identical number of PCR cycles. The authors' analysis ran thus. With a requirement of at least two reads per UMI, MIGEC and MiXCR extracted about 50,000 +/- 10,000 unique UMI-labeled TRB cDNA molecules per library. Each library averaged around 40,000 +/- 10,000 functional in-frame TRB CDR3 nucleotide clonotypes without stop codons. Diversity metrics, including normalized Shannon-Wiener and Chao1, were computed in VDJtools after downsampling to 5000 UMI-labeled TRB molecules per sample. Clonotype-size-weighted physicochemical properties of the central five CDR3 residues (interaction energy, strength, volume and Kidera factor 4) were computed in VDJtools. Through TCRdb reprocessing, the reads give one entry per CDR3 protein sequence; DNA is omitted. These V and J calls derive from TCRdb rather than the authors' analysis. In this sample's table one finds about 110,000 distinct CDR3 sequences. Approximately 0.37% of the sample is taken by the ten largest.

The CDR3 runs 14 amino acids, cysteine and phenylalanine included. A DNA sequence was not provided. The germline V gene encodes CDR1 SQVTM and CDR2 ANQGSEA. For every CD8+ T cell subset, approximately 330,000 cells were flow-sorted straight into RLT lysis buffer, and each subset was sorted in triplicate. To keep memory contaminants out, a stringent definition of naive CD8+ T cells was applied: CD45RO-CCR7+CD27+CD95-. Using standard density gradient centrifugation, peripheral blood mononuclear cells were isolated from buffy coats. Naive CXCR3-negative and CXCR3-positive CD8+ T cells were flow-sorted using a FACSAria III. Total RNA was extracted from sorted cells using an RNeasy Mini Kit.

Here the chain combines TRBV29-1 and TRBJ1-4; TCRdb's D call of TRBD1 is untestable without DNA. Sequencing was performed on naive CXCR3+ CD8+ T cells from blood. The sample's cell subset or site label is to be understood as: CD45RO-CCR7+CD27+CD95- naive CD8+ T cells expressing CXCR3 (TNR3+). The TCR comes from a human donor in good health. Some clones in this sample may be carry-over from other donors' samples. For the CDR3, the sequence is CFQPPDSPEGKLFF. Beyond the CDR3, the reference TRBV29-1 and TRBJ1-4 genes provide the residues; the full variable domain reads: SAVISQKPSRDICQRGTSLTIQCQVDSQVTMMFWYRQQPGQSLTLIATANQGSEATYESGFVIDKFPISRPNLTFSTLTVSNMSPEDSSIYLCFQPPDSPEGKLFFGSGTQLSVL.